A single sample gave rise to the 18 T cell receptor beta chains below, sequenced in a study of long-term antiretroviral therapy in people with HIV. At the survey level, the v3.0 immunoSEQ assay was run. The data were produced by immunoSEQ multiplex PCR, yet TCRdb's version contains in-frame clones alone and is incomplete. The table shows some 16,000 clones, with 90% to 95% occurring only once. The sequencing used unsorted PBMCs, collected roughly 6.4 years after starting antiretroviral therapy. These receptors were collected from a woman between 50 and 59 years old with HIV.

This sequence joins TRBV5-4 and TRBJ2-5; 9 bases match TRBD1. The CDR3 has 15 residues. Germline-derived CDR1 and CDR2 are SGHNT and YYREEE (reference sequence). V lost 1 base to trimming and J lost 5 bases; unmatched junction nucleotides: 6. The CDR3 DNA is TGTGCCAGCAGCTTGATCGGGACAGGGAGTGAGACCCAGTACTTC. It translates to CASSLIGTGSETQYF.

The chain carries TRBV28 and TRBJ2-7; TRBD2 is a possible D gene (6 bases). In germline, CDR1 is MDHEN, CDR2 SYDVKM. CDR3 length equals 14 residues. Trimming cost V 7 bases and J 0 bases, with 13 bases left between them. The CDR3 DNA is TGTGCCAGCACTTACCACGGGGGCTCCTACGAGCAGTACTTC. Residues: CASTYHGGSYEQYF.

This clone was detected once. The CDR3 spells CASSQEGASGRDEQYF. The DNA of the CDR3 is TGTGCCAGCAGCCAAGAAGGGGCTAGCGGGAGGGACGAGCAGTACTTC. The chain carries TRBV4-2 and TRBJ2-7, with 12 bases lining up with TRBD2. The CDR3 is 16 residues long. Germline assignment: CDR1 LGHNA and CDR2 YNFKEQ. V dropped 0 bases and J dropped 5; count of bases not matched to a gene: 5.

This clone was picked up one time. The V and J genes are TRBV7-2 and TRBJ2-1, with 10 nucleotides matching TRBD2. The V segment lost 7 bases and the J segment 12 bases; nucleotides outside the gene matches: 12. CDR1 and CDR2 from the germline V gene are SGHTA and FQGNSA. The CDR3 length is 14 residues. The CDR3 loop is CASTKPTSGYTQFF. CDR3 DNA sequence: TGTGCCAGCACCAAACCGACTAGCGGGTATACGCAGTTCTTC.

The chain is built from TRBV7-2 and TRBJ2-3; 12 bases are shared with TRBD2. Unmatched junction bases numbered 4, after V lost 4 bases and J lost 8 bases. The length of the CDR3 is 14 residues. The germline V gene encodes CDR1 SGHTA and CDR2 FQGNSA. Written as DNA, the CDR3 is TGTGCCAGCAGCTCCGGACTAGCGGGAACTACGCAGTATTTT. Amino acids: CASSSGLAGTTQYF. Full variable domain (missing parts from reference TRBV7-2 and TRBJ2-3): GAGVSQSPSNKVTEKGKDVELRCDPISGHTALYWYRQSLGQGLEFLIYFQGNSAPDKSGLPSDRFSAERTGGSVSTLTIQRTQQEDSAVYLCASSSGLAGTTQYFGPGTRLTVL.

This sequence joins TRBV19 and TRBJ1-2; TRBD1 is a possible D gene (6 bases). Germline V CDR1 and CDR2: LNHDA, SQIVND (reference sequence). V was pared by 6 bases and J by 1 base, with 15 bases between. The CDR3 consists of 15 residues. The CDR3 region is CASSRGLSLNYGYTF. For the CDR3, the DNA is TGTGCCAGTAGCAGGGGTCTATCTCTTAACTATGGCTACACCTTC.

V and J are TRBV7-2 and TRBJ2-1, with TRBD2 matching over 8 bases. The CDR3 has 15 amino acids. The J segment lost 7 bases and the V segment lost 1 base, leaving 6 bases of the junction unmatched. The germline CDR1 and CDR2 sequences are SGHTA and FQGNSA. For the CDR3, the DNA is TGTGCCAGCAGCTTAGAATTAGCGGGACGGAATGAGCAGTTCTTC. Translated, it gives CASSLELAGRNEQFF.

V usage is TRBV7-2 and J usage is TRBJ2-1; 7 bases are shared with TRBD2. Germline CDR1 reads SGHTA; CDR2 reads FQGNSA. Losses at the gene ends were 7 bases for V and 10 bases for J; bases not matched to a gene: 19. The length of the CDR3 is 16 residues. The chain's CDR3 is CASITGLGAGAGEQFF. As DNA, the CDR3 is TGTGCCAGCATCACCGGGCTAGGGGCGGGAGCAGGAGAGCAGTTCTTC.

On this clone: The same CDR3 is also encoded by other DNA sequences in this sample. The rearrangement links TRBV19 to TRBJ2-2; TRBD2 agrees at 10 bases. With 6 bases clipped from V and 4 bases from J, the junction kept 8 bases outside the gene matches. CDR3 length: 16 amino acids. CDR1 and CDR2 from the germline V gene are LNHDA and SQIVND (reference sequence). The CDR3 protein is CASSRTSGYLTGELFF. The CDR3 DNA reads TGTGCCAGTAGCCGGACTAGCGGCTACCTCACCGGGGAGCTGTTTTTT.

This chain uses TRBV11-2 with TRBJ1-1; no clear D gene. The CDR3 length is 16 residues. Germline V lookup: CDR1 SGHAT, CDR2 FQNNGV. V lost 3 bases and J lost 0, with 14 bases in between. CDR3 DNA sequence: TGTGCCAGCAGCTTCACAGAGGCCCTCATGAACACTGAAGCTTTCTTT. This translates into CASSFTEALMNTEAFF.

The rearrangement joins TRBV4-1 to TRBJ2-1, with 9 bases fitting TRBD2. The germline V gene encodes CDR1 MGHRA and CDR2 YSYEKL. Unmatched junction bases numbered 7, after V lost 2 bases and J lost 5 bases. This CDR3 spans 16 amino acids. CDR3 sequence reads: CASSQTGTSTDNEQFF. DNA of the CDR3: TGCGCCAGCAGCCAAACCGGGACTAGCACGGACAATGAGCAGTTCTTC.

The rearrangement joins TRBV6-5 to TRBJ1-2; D is unresolved. CDR3 length: 16 residues. CDR1 and CDR2 from the germline V gene are MNHEY and SVGAGI. Trimming removed 0 bases from V and 4 bases from J, with 15 bases in between. CDR3 nucleotide sequence: TGTGCCAGCAGTTACTCGATTTCTACATCCCCCTATGGCTACACCTTC. This codes for CASSYSISTSPYGYTF.

This clone was seen more than once but under ten times. The genes are TRBV5-1 and TRBJ1-4; no reliable D call. The V end was cut by 1 base, the J end by 12 bases, with 10 bases between. There are 12 residues in the CDR3. Germline values: CDR1 SGHRS, CDR2 YFSETQ. In DNA, the CDR3 is TGCGCCAGCAGCTTGAATGACGGGGAACTGTTTTTT. Protein product: CASSLNDGELFF. Full variable domain (outside the CDR3, taken from reference TRBV5-1 and TRBJ1-4): KAGVTQTPRYLIKTRGQQVTLSCSPISGHRSVSWYQQTPGQGLQFLFEYFSETQRNKGNFPGRFSGRQFSNSRSEMNVSTLELGDSALYLCASSLNDGELFFGSGTQLSVL.

V and J are TRBV7-2 and TRBJ2-1, with D perhaps TRBD1 (6 bases). Germline V gives CDR1 SGHTA, CDR2 FQGNSA. V gave up 6 bases and J gave up 8 bases, with 17 bases separating them. The CDR3 is 14 residues long. For the CDR3, the DNA is TGTGCCAGCAGTTTTGCAGGGGCGCTCTATGAGCAGTTCTTC. This codes for CASSFAGALYEQFF.

The chain combines TRBV15 with TRBJ2-5; 10 bases fit TRBD1. CDR1 LNHNV and CDR2 YYDKDF come from the germline V gene (reference sequence). This CDR3 spans 17 amino acids. V dropped 0 bases and J dropped 3; count of bases not matched to a gene: 7. The CDR3: CATSREPGTGAEETQYF. The CDR3 DNA reads TGTGCCACCAGCAGAGAACCCGGGACAGGGGCCGAAGAGACCCAGTACTTC.

The gene calls are TRBV6-6 and TRBJ1-1; TRBD1 aligns across 7 bases. CDR1 and CDR2 (germline): MNHNY, SVGAGI (reference sequence). The CDR3 covers 12 residues. V trimming: 6 bases; J trimming: 11 bases; junction bases outside the gene matches: 9. CDR3 sequence (DNA): TGTGCCAGCAGACTTCGACAGGGTTGGGCTTTCTTT. This gives the protein CASRLRQGWAFF.

This clone qualifies as medium-sized. This chain connects TRBV5-1 to TRBJ2-7; 8 bases fit TRBD1. Per the germline V gene, CDR1 is SGHRS and CDR2 is YFSETQ. The CDR3 contains 15 residues. The ends lost 3 bases at V and 0 bases at J; junction bases unmatched: 5. For the CDR3, the DNA is TGCGCCAGCAGCTGGCTACAGGGGGTCTCCTACGAGCAGTACTTC. The encoded protein is CASSWLQGVSYEQYF.

This sequence joins TRBV6-5 and TRBJ1-1; tentatively, D is TRBD1 (5 bases). Trimming removed 8 bases from V and 3 bases from J, with 10 bases in between. There are 12 residues in the CDR3. In germline, CDR1 is MNHEY, CDR2 SVGAGI. DNA for the CDR3: TGTGCCAGCTTCGGGGGGGACACTGAAGCTTTCTTT. This gives the protein CASFGGDTEAFF.